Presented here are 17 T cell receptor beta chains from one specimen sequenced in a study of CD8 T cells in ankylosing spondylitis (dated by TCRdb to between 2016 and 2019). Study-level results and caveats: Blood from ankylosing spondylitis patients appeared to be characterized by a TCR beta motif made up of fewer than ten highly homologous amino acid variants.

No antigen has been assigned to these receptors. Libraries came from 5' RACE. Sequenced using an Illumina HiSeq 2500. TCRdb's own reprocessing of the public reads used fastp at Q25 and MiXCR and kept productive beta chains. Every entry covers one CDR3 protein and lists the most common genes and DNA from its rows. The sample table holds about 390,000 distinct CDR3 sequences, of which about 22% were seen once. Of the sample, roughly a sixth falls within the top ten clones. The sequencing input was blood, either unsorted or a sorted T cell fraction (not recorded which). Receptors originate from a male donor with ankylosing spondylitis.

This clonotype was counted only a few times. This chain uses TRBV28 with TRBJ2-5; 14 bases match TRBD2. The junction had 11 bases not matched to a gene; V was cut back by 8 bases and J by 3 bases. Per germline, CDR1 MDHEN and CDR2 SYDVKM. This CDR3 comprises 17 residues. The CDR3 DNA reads TGTGCCAGCCCCCCAAGGACTAGCGGGAGGTACAAAGAGACCCAGTACTTC. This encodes CASPPRTSGRYKETQYF.

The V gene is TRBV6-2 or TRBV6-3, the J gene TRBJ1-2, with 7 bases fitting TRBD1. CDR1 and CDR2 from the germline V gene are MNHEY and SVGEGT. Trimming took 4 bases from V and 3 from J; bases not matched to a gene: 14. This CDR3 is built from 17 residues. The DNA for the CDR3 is TGTGCCAGCAGTTCCGGGACAGAGTACCACGACTACTATGGCTACACCTTC. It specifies CASSSGTEYHDYYGYTF.

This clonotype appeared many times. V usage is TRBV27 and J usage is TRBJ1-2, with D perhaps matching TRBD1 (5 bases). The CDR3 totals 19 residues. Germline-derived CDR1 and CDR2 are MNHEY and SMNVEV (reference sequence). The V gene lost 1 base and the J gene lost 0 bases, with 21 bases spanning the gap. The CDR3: CASSLLSPGRGASNYGYTF. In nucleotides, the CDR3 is TGTGCCAGCAGTTTATTATCCCCCGGACGAGGGGCGTCTAACTATGGCTACACCTTC.

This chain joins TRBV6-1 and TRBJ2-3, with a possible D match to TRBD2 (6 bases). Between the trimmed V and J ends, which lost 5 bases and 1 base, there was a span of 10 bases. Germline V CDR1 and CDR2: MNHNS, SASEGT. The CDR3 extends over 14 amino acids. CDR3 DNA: TGTGCCAGCAGTCGGGGGACGGGCACAGATACGCAGTATTTT. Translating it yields CASSRGTGTDTQYF.

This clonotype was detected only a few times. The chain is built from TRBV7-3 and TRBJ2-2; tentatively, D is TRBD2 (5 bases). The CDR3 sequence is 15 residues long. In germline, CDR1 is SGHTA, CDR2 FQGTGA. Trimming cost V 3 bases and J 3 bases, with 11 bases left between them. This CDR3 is CASSLRGKDTGELFF. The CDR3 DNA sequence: TGTGCCAGCAGCTTGAGAGGGAAGGACACCGGGGAGCTGTTTTTT. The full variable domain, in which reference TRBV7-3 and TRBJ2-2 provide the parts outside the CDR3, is GAGVSQTPSNKVTEKGKYVELRCDPISGHTALYWYRQSLGQGPEFLIYFQGTGAADDSGLPNDRFFAVRPEGSVSTLKIQRTERGDSAVYLCASSLRGKDTGELFFGEGSRLTVL.

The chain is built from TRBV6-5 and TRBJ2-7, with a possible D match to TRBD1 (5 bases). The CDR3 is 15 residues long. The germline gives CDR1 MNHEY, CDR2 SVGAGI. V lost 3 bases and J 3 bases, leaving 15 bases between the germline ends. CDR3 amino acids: CASSYSPDKYYEQYF. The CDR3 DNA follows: TGTGCCAGCAGTTATTCACCGGACAAGTACTACGAGCAGTACTTC.

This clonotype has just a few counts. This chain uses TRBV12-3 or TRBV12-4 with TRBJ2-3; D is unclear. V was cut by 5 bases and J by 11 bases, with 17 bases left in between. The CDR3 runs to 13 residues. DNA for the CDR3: TGTGCCAGCAGTCCATATATACCCGGGCTGCAGTATTTT. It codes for CASSPYIPGLQYF.

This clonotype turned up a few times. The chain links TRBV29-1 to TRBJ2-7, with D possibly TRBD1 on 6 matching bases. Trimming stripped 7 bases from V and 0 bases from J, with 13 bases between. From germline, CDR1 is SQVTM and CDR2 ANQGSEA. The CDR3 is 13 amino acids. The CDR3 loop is CSAIQGSSYEQYF. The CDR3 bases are TGCAGCGCCATACAGGGCAGCTCCTACGAGCAGTACTTC.

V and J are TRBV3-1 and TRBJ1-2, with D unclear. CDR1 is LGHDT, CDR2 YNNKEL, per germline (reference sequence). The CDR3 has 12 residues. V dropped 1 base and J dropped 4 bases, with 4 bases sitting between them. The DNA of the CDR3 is TGTGCCAGCAGCCAAGGCGGCTATGGCTACACCTTC. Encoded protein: CASSQGGYGYTF.

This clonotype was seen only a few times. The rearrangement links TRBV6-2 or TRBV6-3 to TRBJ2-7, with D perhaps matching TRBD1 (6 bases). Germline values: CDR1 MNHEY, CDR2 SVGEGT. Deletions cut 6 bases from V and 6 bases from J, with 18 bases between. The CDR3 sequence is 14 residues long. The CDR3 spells CASRTGTRVSEQYF. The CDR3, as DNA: TGTGCCAGCAGAACCGGGACACGAGTCTCCGAGCAGTACTTC.

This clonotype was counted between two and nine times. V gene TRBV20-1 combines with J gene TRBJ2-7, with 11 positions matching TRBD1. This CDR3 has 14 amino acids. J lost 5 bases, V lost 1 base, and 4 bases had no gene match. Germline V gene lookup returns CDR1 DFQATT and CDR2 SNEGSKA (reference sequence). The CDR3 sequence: CSARGGTGGDEQYF. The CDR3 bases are TGCAGTGCTAGAGGCGGGACAGGGGGGGACGAGCAGTACTTC.

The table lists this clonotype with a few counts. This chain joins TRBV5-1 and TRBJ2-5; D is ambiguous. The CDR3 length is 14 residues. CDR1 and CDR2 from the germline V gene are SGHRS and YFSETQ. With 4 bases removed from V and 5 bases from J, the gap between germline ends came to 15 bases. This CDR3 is CASSPTNAPETQYF. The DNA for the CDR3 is TGCGCCAGCAGCCCGACGAACGCCCCCGAGACCCAGTACTTC.

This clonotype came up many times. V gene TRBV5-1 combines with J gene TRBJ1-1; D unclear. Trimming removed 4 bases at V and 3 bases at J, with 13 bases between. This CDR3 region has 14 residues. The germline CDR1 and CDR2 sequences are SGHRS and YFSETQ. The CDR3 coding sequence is TGCGCCAGCAGCCCCGGGAGGGAGGACACTGAAGCTTTCTTT. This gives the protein CASSPGREDTEAFF.

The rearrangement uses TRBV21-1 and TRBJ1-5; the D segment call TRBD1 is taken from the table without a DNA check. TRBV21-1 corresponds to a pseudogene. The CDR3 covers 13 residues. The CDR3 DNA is TGTGCCAGCAATGACAGTAGCAATCAGCCCCAGCATTTT. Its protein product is CASNDSSNQPQHF.

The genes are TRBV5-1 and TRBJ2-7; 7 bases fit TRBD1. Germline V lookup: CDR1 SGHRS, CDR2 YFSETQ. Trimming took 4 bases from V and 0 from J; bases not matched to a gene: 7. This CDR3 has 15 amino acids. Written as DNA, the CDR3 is TGCGCCAGCAGCCAACAGGGGTCCCTCTCCTACGAGCAGTACTTC. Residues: CASSQQGSLSYEQYF.

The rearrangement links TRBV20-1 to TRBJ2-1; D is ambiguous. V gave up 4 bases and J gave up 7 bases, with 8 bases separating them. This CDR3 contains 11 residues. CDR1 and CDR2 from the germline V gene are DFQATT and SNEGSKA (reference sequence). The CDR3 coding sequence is TGCAGTGCTAAAGGAGCGAATGAGCAGTTCTTC. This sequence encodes CSAKGANEQFF.

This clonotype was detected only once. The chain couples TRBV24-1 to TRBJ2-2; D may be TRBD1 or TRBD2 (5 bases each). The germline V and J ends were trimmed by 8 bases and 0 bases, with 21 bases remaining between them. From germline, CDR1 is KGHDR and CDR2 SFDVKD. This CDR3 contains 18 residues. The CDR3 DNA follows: TGTGCCACCATGGGACCTACAATTAAAAGCACGAACACCGGGGAGCTGTTTTTT. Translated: CATMGPTIKSTNTGELFF.